This T cell receptor (beta chain) originates from a study of blood T cell repertoires in COVID-19. Study-level information: Italy, Spain and the United States were the sources of the convalescent and acute COVID-19 samples. T cells, B-cell-depleted T cells, or PBMCs provided the cDNA or gDNA that served as material.

How the authors handled the data: How many nucleated cells were present was estimated from reference gene primer amplification. Profiling relied on immunoSEQ multiplex PCR, and the TCRdb table lists in-frame clones only, not all of them. The DNA gave D and trimming, while V, J and clone size come from that table. The profile shows about 280,000 clones, over 75% of them singletons. V was cut by 4 bases and J by 6 bases, with 17 bases left in between. Per the germline V gene, CDR1 is LNHDA and CDR2 is SQIVND (reference sequence). There are 15 residues in the CDR3. The chain joins TRBV19 to TRBJ2-3; D may be TRBD2 (6 bases). What was sequenced was peripheral blood. This TCR was sampled from a woman in her 70s with acute or convalescent COVID-19. CDR3 sequence: CASSSPRGRRDTQYF. The CDR3 DNA reads TGTGCCAGTAGTAGCCCCCGGGGGAGGAGGGATACGCAGTATTTT.